Listed below are T cell receptor beta chains from one sample, sequenced in a study of blood T cell repertoires in COVID-19. Profiled with immunoSEQ multiplex PCR; TCRdb holds only in-frame clones, not every one. The data show approximately 190,000 clones, approximately 90% seen once. Sample: peripheral blood. Source of these receptors: a man aged 55 to 70 with active or convalescent COVID-19. Each CDR3 is given with its conserved first and last residue. D genes are given only for firm matches. Clone size is shown for a subset of rows, as once, few, many or a class of expanded clone.

J gene | V gene | D gene | clone size | CDR3 DNA | CDR3 protein
TRBJ2-7 | TRBV5-1 | TRBD2 | NA | TGCGCCAGCAGCCCGGCTAGCGGGGGGGCGAACGAGCAGTACTTC | CASSPASGGANEQYF
TRBJ2-1 | TRBV2 | NA | NA | TGTGCCAGCAGTTCGGAGGGTCACAATGAGCAGTTCTTC | CASSSEGHNEQFF
TRBJ2-7 | TRBV5-4 | NA | NA | TGTGCCAGCAGCTCCCGGGATAGCGAGGGTTACGAGCAGTACTTC | CASSSRDSEGYEQYF
TRBJ1-2 | TRBV19 | NA | once | TGTGCCAGTAGTATCAACCGCGGGGTTTCTAACTATGGCTACACCTTC | CASSINRGVSNYGYTF
TRBJ1-1 | TRBV9 | TRBD1 | NA | TGTGCCAGCAGCCCAGGGACAGGGGGCTTGAACACTGAAGCTTTCTTT | CASSPGTGGLNTEAFF
TRBJ2-3 | TRBV7-9 | NA | NA | TGTGCCAGCAGCAGTAGAGGGTTTTTTGAAGATACGCAGTATTTT | CASSSRGFFEDTQYF
TRBJ1-2 | TRBV3-1/TRBV3-2 | TRBD1 | NA | TGTGCCAGCAGCCCTAACCGGGACAGGGTACGCTATGGCTACACCTTC | CASSPNRDRVRYGYTF
TRBJ1-3 | TRBV6-5 | TRBD1 | NA | TGTGCCAGCAGGCTGACAGGGCAGTATGGAAACACCATATATTTT | CASRLTGQYGNTIYF
TRBJ1-6 | TRBV6-1 | NA | NA | TGTGCCAGCAGTGAAGTACCGGGGTGGTCACCCCTCCACTTT | CASSEVPGWSPLHF
TRBJ2-3 | TRBV19 | TRBD2 | NA | TGTGCCAGTAGTAGGGCTAGCGGGGGGGCCCAGAGCACAGATACGCAGTATTTT | CASSRASGGAQSTDTQYF
TRBJ2-1 | TRBV20-1 | NA | NA | TGCAGTGCGGCGGGGAATGAGCAGTTCTTC | CSAAGNEQFF
TRBJ2-2 | TRBV2 | TRBD2 | NA | TGTGCCAGCAGGGGGGTAGCGGGGACCGGGGAGCTGTTTTTT | CASRGVAGTGELFF
TRBJ1-2 | TRBV20-1 | NA | few | TGCAGTGCTAGAAGCGGAGGAGGCTACACCTTC | CSARSGGGYTF
TRBJ1-6 | TRBV11-3 | NA | NA | TGTGCCAGCAGCTTTCAGAATAATTCACCCCTCCACTTT | CASSFQNNSPLHF
TRBJ2-6 | TRBV9 | NA | NA | TGTGCCAGCAGCGTAGGGTCGGTCGGGGCCAACGTCCTGACTTTC | CASSVGSVGANVLTF
TRBJ1-6 | TRBV27 | TRBD1 | NA | TGTGCCAGCAGTTCGGTAGGACAGGGGACCCGCTCCTATAATTCACCCCTCCACTTT | CASSSVGQGTRSYNSPLHF
TRBJ1-5 | TRBV3-1/TRBV3-2 | NA | NA | TGTGCCAGCAGCCAAGATTTATCCCAGCCCCAGCATTTT | CASSQDLSQPQHF
TRBJ1-4 | TRBV10-3 | TRBD1 | NA | TGTGCCATCAGTGAAGGGGGACAGCAAAGGGAAAAACTGTTTTTT | CAISEGGQQREKLFF
TRBJ2-3 | TRBV30 | NA | NA | TGTGCCTCGAACGTTGGGAGCAGCACAGATACGCAGTATTTT | CASNVGSSTDTQYF
TRBJ1-1 | TRBV10-3 | NA | NA | TGTGCCATCAGTGAAGGGGCAGGGAGGGGGACTGAAGCTTTCTTT | CAISEGAGRGTEAFF
TRBJ2-1 | TRBV5-1 | TRBD2 | NA | TGCGCCAGCAGTTTACGTATAGCGGGGCCCTACAATGAGCAGTTCTTC | CASSLRIAGPYNEQFF
TRBJ2-5 | TRBV5-1 | TRBD2 | NA | TGCGCCAGCAGCTTGAATAGCGGGGGGGCCTTTGAAGAGACCCAGTACTTC | CASSLNSGGAFEETQYF
TRBJ2-7 | TRBV6-1 | NA | NA | TGTGCCAGCAGGGAATCCGGGACAAGGGATAATACGGGCTCCTACGAGCAGTACTTC | CASRESGTRDNTGSYEQYF
TRBJ1-3 | TRBV2 | NA | NA | TGTGCCAGCAGTTCCCAGTCCTCTGGAAACACCATATATTTT | CASSSQSSGNTIYF
TRBJ2-1 | TRBV19 | TRBD1 | NA | TGTGCCAGTAGTCCCCAAATGACAGGGGTCGCCTACAATGAGCAGTTCTTC | CASSPQMTGVAYNEQFF
TRBJ1-5 | TRBV18 | NA | NA | TGTGCCAGCTCACCCGCGGCGACTAATCAGCCCCAGCATTTT | CASSPAATNQPQHF
TRBJ1-2 | TRBV19 | NA | NA | TGTGCCAGTAGTATAGATAGTGGCGGATACCTTAACTATGGCTACACCTTC | CASSIDSGGYLNYGYTF
TRBJ1-1 | TRBV7-2 | NA | NA | TGTGCCAGCAGCTTATACGCGGGATCGAACACTGAAGCTTTCTTT | CASSLYAGSNTEAFF
TRBJ2-3 | TRBV7-2 | NA | NA | TGTGCCAGCAGCTCCCCGGGACTTCTCACAGATACGCAGTATTTT | CASSSPGLLTDTQYF
TRBJ2-5 | TRBV19 | TRBD1 | NA | TGTGCCACGCACTCGACAGGGCTAGAGACCCAGTACTTC | CATHSTGLETQYF
TRBJ1-4 | TRBV5-1 | TRBD1 | NA | TGCGCCAGCAGCCCCGCCGGGACAGCCCTTGAAAAACTGTTTTTT | CASSPAGTALEKLFF
TRBJ2-3 | TRBV2 | NA | NA | TGTGCCAGCGGGACATCTACAGATACGCAGTATTTT | CASGTSTDTQYF
TRBJ1-4 | TRBV15 | NA | NA | TGTGCCACCAGCAGAGGGCCTAATGAAAAACTGTTTTTT | CATSRGPNEKLFF
TRBJ1-1 | TRBV5-4 | NA | NA | TGTGCCAGCAGCCCAGGGAACACTGAAGCTTTCTTT | CASSPGNTEAFF
TRBJ1-6 | TRBV9 | NA | NA | TGTGCCAGCAGCGACAGGTCGAGCTCCTATAATTCACCCCTCCACTTT | CASSDRSSSYNSPLHF
TRBJ1-1 | TRBV6-1 | NA | NA | TGTGCCAGCAGTGAATATCAGGGAGGGACTGAAGCTTTCTTT | CASSEYQGGTEAFF
TRBJ2-5 | TRBV29-1 | NA | NA | TGCAGCGTTGGGGGTAGGGGGACCGGGACAAACCAAGAGACCCAGTACTTC | CSVGGRGTGTNQETQYF
TRBJ2-7 | TRBV7-2 | TRBD2 | NA | TGTGCCAGCAGCTTAGTTAGCGGGGGAGCCTCCTACGAGCAGTACTTC | CASSLVSGGASYEQYF
TRBJ2-2 | TRBV7-7 | TRBD2 | NA | TGTGCCAGCAGCCTGGGGACTAGCGGGGCGAACACCGGGGAGCTGTTTTTT | CASSLGTSGANTGELFF
TRBJ1-5 | TRBV11-2 | NA | NA | TGTGCCAGCAGATACCCACGGGGTAGCAATCAGCCCCAGCATTTT | CASRYPRGSNQPQHF
TRBJ1-5 | TRBV6-4 | NA | NA | TGCACCATAAAACTCCACAGGGTGAAGAAGCCCCAGCATTTT | CTIKLHRVKKPQHF
TRBJ2-1 | TRBV12-3/TRBV12-4 | NA | NA | TGTGCCAGCAGTTCCTTTGAGGATGGTGAGCAGTTCTTC | CASSSFEDGEQFF
TRBJ2-7 | TRBV3-1/TRBV3-2 | TRBD2 | once | TGTGCCAGCAGCTTACTAGCGGCCTACGAGCAGTACTTC | CASSLLAAYEQYF
TRBJ1-4 | TRBV18 | NA | NA | TGTGCCAGCTCATTCCAGGCAACAGGGTATGAAAAACTGTTTTTT | CASSFQATGYEKLFF
TRBJ2-3 | TRBV25-1 | NA | NA | TGTGCCAGCAGTGAATCCGCCGCGGGGAACACAGATACGCAGTATTTT | CASSESAAGNTDTQYF
TRBJ1-1 | TRBV28 | TRBD1 | NA | TGTGCCAGCGGAACGACAGGGAAGGACACTGAAGCTTTCTTT | CASGTTGKDTEAFF
TRBJ1-2 | TRBV5-4 | NA | NA | TGTGCCAGCAGCCGGACATTTAACTATGGCTACACCTTC | CASSRTFNYGYTF
TRBJ1-2 | TRBV10-3 | TRBD1 | few | TGTGCCATCAGTGTCTTGGACAGGGCCTGGGTAAACACCTTC | CAISVLDRAWVNTF
TRBJ1-5 | TRBV28 | TRBD1 | NA | TGTGCCAGCAGTGTCACAGGGGCACAGCCCCAGCATTTT | CASSVTGAQPQHF
TRBJ1-5 | TRBV7-6 | NA | few | TGTGCCAGCAGCTTAGGTGAGAGTCAGCCCCAGCATTTT | CASSLGESQPQHF
TRBJ1-6 | TRBV7-8 | TRBD1 | once | TGTGCCAGCAGCTTCTGGACAGGGGCGGCACCCCTCCACTTT | CASSFWTGAAPLHF
TRBJ1-5 | TRBV3-1/TRBV3-2 | NA | NA | TGTGCCAGCAGATACAGGTTAGGGCCCCAGCATTTT | CASRYRLGPQHF
TRBJ1-6 | TRBV2 | TRBD1 | NA | TGTGCCAGCAGTTTGACAGGGGGCCATTCACCCCTCCACTTT | CASSLTGGHSPLHF
TRBJ2-5 | TRBV6-5 | TRBD1 | NA | TGTGCCAGCAGTTTCCCCACAGGGGGCGCGGAGACCCAGTACTTC | CASSFPTGGAETQYF
TRBJ1-3 | TRBV28 | NA | NA | TGTGCCAGCAGTGTCGAGGGAGTGGGTGCCGGAAACACCATATATTTT | CASSVEGVGAGNTIYF